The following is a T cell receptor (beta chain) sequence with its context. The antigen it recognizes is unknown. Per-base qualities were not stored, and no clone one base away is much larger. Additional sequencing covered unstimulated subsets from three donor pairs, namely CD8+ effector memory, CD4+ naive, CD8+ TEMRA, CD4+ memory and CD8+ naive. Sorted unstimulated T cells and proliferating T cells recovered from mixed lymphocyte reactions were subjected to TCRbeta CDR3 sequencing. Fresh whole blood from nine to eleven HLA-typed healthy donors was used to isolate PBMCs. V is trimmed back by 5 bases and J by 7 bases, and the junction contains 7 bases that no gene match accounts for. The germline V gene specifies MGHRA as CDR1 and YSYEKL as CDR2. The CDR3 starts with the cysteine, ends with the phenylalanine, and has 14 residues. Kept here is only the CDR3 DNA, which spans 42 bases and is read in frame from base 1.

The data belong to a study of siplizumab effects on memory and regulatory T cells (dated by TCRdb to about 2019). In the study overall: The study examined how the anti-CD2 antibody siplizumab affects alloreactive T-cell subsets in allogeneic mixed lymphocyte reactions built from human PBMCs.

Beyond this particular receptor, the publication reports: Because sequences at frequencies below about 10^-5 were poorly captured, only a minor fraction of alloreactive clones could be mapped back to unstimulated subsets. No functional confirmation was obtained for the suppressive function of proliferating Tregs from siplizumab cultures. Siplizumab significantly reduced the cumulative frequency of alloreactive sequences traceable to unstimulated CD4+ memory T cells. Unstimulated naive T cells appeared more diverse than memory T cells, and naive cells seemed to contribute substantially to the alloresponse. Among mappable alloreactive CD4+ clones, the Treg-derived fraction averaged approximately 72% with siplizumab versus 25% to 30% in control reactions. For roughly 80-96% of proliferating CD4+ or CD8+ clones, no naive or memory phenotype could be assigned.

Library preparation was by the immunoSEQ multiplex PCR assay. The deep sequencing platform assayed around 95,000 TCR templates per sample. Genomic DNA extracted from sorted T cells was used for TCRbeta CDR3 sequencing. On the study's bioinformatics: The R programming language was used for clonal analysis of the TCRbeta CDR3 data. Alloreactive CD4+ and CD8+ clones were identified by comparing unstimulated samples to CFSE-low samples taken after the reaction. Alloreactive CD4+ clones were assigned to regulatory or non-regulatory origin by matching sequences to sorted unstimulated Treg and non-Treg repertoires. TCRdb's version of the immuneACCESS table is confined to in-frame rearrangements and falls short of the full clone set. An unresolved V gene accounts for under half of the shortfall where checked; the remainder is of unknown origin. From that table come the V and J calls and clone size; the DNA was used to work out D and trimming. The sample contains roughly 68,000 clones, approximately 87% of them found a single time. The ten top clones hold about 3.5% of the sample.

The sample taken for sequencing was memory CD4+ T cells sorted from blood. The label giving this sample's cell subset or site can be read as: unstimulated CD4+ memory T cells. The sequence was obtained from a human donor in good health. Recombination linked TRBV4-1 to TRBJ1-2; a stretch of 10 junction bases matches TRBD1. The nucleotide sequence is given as TGCGCCAGCAGCTCCAGGGACAGGGGATCTGGCTACACCTTC. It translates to CASSSRDRGSGYTF.